This is a list of T cell receptor beta chains from one sample in a study of T-cell memory formation after mild COVID-19. TCRdb processed the 5' RACE reads anew with MiXCR; each CDR3 protein has one entry. The sample lists more than 100,000 distinct CDR3 sequences, approximately 17% seen once, with about 5% in the top ten. Sequenced sample: PBMCs or a T cell subset sorted from them (not recorded which). All receptors come from a man between 18 and 35 years old who had mild COVID-19 (a few samples of this study predate the infection). Cell type and time point are not known. Both conserved end residues are trimmed from each CDR3. Each record gives: CDR3 length, J gene, V gene, CDR3 protein.

CDR3 length: 12; J gene: TRBJ2-1; V gene: TRBV5-1; CDR3 protein: ASSWAGRDNEQF
CDR3 length: 11; J gene: TRBJ2-6; V gene: TRBV6-2/TRBV6-3; CDR3 protein: ASSYVGANVLT
CDR3 length: 12; J gene: TRBJ2-2; V gene: TRBV12-3/TRBV12-4; CDR3 protein: ASTWTANTGELF
CDR3 length: 13; J gene: TRBJ2-2; V gene: TRBV7-2; CDR3 protein: ASRKAGAKGGELF
CDR3 length: 11; J gene: TRBJ2-2; V gene: TRBV29-1; CDR3 protein: SVTTANTGELF
CDR3 length: 14; J gene: TRBJ2-6; V gene: TRBV4-2; CDR3 protein: ASSQDINSGANVLT
CDR3 length: 13; J gene: TRBJ1-4; V gene: TRBV7-2; CDR3 protein: ASSPRPATNEKLF
CDR3 length: 13; J gene: TRBJ2-1; V gene: TRBV18; CDR3 protein: ASSPQGASYNEQF
CDR3 length: 11; J gene: TRBJ2-5; V gene: TRBV6-5; CDR3 protein: ASSSHDRATQY
CDR3 length: 9; J gene: TRBJ2-3; V gene: TRBV5-1; CDR3 protein: ASSLIDTQY
CDR3 length: 12; J gene: TRBJ2-7; V gene: TRBV12-3/TRBV12-4; CDR3 protein: ASSLQQAPNEQY
CDR3 length: 11; J gene: TRBJ1-5; V gene: TRBV4-1; CDR3 protein: ASSQDLAQPQH
CDR3 length: 14; J gene: TRBJ1-4; V gene: TRBV7-2; CDR3 protein: ASSLAADRAREKLF
CDR3 length: 15; J gene: TRBJ2-2; V gene: TRBV4-3; CDR3 protein: ASSQFTTGHGSGELF
CDR3 length: 15; J gene: TRBJ2-5; V gene: TRBV4-1; CDR3 protein: ASSLRLGGLGQETQY